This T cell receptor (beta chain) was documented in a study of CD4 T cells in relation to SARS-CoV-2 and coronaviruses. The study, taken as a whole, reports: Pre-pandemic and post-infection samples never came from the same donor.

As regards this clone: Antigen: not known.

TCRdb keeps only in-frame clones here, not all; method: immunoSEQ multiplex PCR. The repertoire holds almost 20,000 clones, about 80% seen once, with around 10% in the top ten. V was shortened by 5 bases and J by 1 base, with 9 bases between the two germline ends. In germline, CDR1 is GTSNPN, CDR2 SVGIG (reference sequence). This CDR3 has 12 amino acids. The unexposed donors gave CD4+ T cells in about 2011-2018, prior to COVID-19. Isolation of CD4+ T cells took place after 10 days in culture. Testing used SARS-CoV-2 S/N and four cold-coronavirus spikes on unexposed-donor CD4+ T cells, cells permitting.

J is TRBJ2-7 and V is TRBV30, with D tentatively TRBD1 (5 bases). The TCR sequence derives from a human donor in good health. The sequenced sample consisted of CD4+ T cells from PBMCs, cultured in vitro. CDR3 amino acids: CAWGAPSYEQYF. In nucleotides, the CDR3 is TGTGCCTGGGGGGCACCTTCCTACGAGCAGTACTTC.